Each of the 28 T cell receptor beta chains below was sequenced from the same sample in a study of blood T cells in healthy people across ages. A J-beta primer mix and a sample-barcoded 5' primer were used in a second PCR of roughly 6 to 11 cycles. TCRdb independently ran MiXCR on the 5' RACE reads; one entry per CDR3 protein. The table includes approximately 850,000 distinct CDR3 sequences, 55% to 70% detected once. Sequencing used blood. The receptors were gathered from a man aged 25-45 years in good health.

The V call is TRBV10-3, the J call TRBJ1-6, with D uncertain. The germline V gene encodes CDR1 ENHRY and CDR2 SYGVKD. V was shortened by 6 bases and J by 7 bases, with 10 bases between the two germline ends. The CDR3 length is 13 residues. CDR3 in DNA: TGTGCCATCAGAGGGCAGCTGAATTCACCCCTCCACTTT. Protein product: CAIRGQLNSPLHF.

The chain links TRBV9 to TRBJ2-5, with no clear D. TRBJ2-7 explains the end of the DNA better; the J call may be wrong. The CDR3 has 14 amino acids. Germline V CDR1 and CDR2: SGDLS, YYNGEE. CDR3 sequence: CASSVRLDGYEQYF. CDR3 in DNA: TGTGCCAGCAGCGTAAGGCTAGACGGCTACGAGCAGTACTTC.

V gene TRBV6-6 combines with J gene TRBJ2-7; TRBD2 might be the D (5 bases). This CDR3 has 16 amino acids. Trimming removed 6 bases from V and 0 bases from J, with 18 bases in between. Germline V CDR1 and CDR2: MNHNY, SVGAGI (reference sequence). CDR3 region: CASSGSQRTTSYEQYF. The DNA for the CDR3 is TGTGCCAGCAGCGGTAGCCAGCGGACCACCTCCTACGAGCAGTACTTC.

This chain links TRBV5-5 with TRBJ2-7, with TRBD1 matching 7 bases. Per germline, CDR1 SGHKS and CDR2 YYEKEE (reference sequence). This CDR3 has 16 amino acids. V trimming: 2 bases; J trimming: 7 bases; junction bases outside the gene matches: 15. The CDR3 region has the DNA TGTGCCAGCAGCTTCAGGACCGGGACAGAAGTACGGGAGCAGTACTTC. Amino acids: CASSFRTGTEVREQYF. The variable domain in full, with the rest retrieved from reference TRBV5-5 and TRBJ2-7, is DAGVTQSPTHLIKTRGQQVTLRCSPISGHKSVSWYQQVLGQGPQFIFQYYEKEERGRGNFPDRFSARQFPNYSSELNVNALLLGDSALYLCASSFRTGTEVREQYFGPGTRLTVT.

The chain couples TRBV28 to TRBJ2-7; D is possibly TRBD1 (6 bases). The CDR3 covers 10 residues. V lost 7 bases and J lost 11, with 12 bases in between. Germline assignment: CDR1 MDHEN and CDR2 SYDVKM. The chain's CDR3 is CASNHRVKYF. In DNA, the CDR3 is TGTGCCAGCAATCACAGGGTTAAGTACTTC.

The chain links TRBV20-1 to TRBJ2-5; D unclear. V lost 1 base and J lost 2, with 26 bases in between. This CDR3 has 19 amino acids. Per the germline V gene, CDR1 is DFQATT and CDR2 is SNEGSKA (reference sequence). CDR3 region: CSARALLRQEELTQETQYF. The CDR3 bases are TGCAGTGCTAGAGCCCTATTGCGGCAAGAAGAACTAACGCAAGAGACCCAGTACTTC.

The chain joins TRBV7-9 to TRBJ2-4; D gene unclear. V dropped 0 bases and J dropped 0 bases, with 9 bases sitting between them. Germline CDR1 reads SEHNR; CDR2 reads FQNEAQ (reference sequence). There are 16 residues in the CDR3. The CDR3 DNA sequence: TGTGCCAGCAGCTTAGCGCCAGGTTTAGCCAAAAACATTCAGTACTTC. As protein: CASSLAPGLAKNIQYF.

Only a few counts were recorded for this clonotype. V usage is TRBV7-2 and J usage is TRBJ2-3; D is ambiguous. This CDR3 has 16 residues. V shed 5 bases and J shed 0 bases, with 15 bases lying between them. Germline CDR1 SGHTA, CDR2 FQGNSA. CDR3 nucleotides: TGTGCCAGCAGCCTAACTACCGGACCTAGCACAGATACGCAGTATTTT. This gives the protein CASSLTTGPSTDTQYF.

This clonotype showed up just a few times. The V and J genes are TRBV4-1 and TRBJ2-1, with no clear D. The CDR3 has 12 amino acids. V was shortened by 3 bases and J by 10 bases, with 10 bases between the two germline ends. The germline V gene encodes CDR1 MGHRA and CDR2 YSYEKL. As DNA, the CDR3 is TGCGCCAGCAGCCACCAGAATGCCGAGCAGTTCTTC. Translating gives CASSHQNAEQFF.

Notes on this clonotype: A junction boundary mismatches the germline segment, possibly from a read error. The genes are TRBV5-1 and TRBJ2-3; D ambiguous. The CDR3 runs 15 residues. Germline CDR1 reads SGHRS; CDR2 reads YFSETQ. CDR3 protein: CASTLARASTDTQYF. The CDR3 coding sequence is TGCGCCAGCACCTTGGCTAGGGCTAGCACAGATACGCAGTATTTT.

This chain connects TRBV5-8 to TRBJ2-1; 8 bases fit TRBD1. The germline V gene encodes CDR1 SGHTS and CDR2 YDEGEE. The CDR3 has 14 amino acids. V shed 7 bases, J shed 6 bases, and the junction held 9 bases outside the gene matches. The CDR3 DNA reads TGTGCCAGCCCAGGGGGCGTGATTACCAATGAGCAGTTCTTC. Encoded protein: CASPGGVITNEQFF.

The genes are TRBV3-1 and TRBJ2-1; 8 positions match TRBD2. Per germline, CDR1 LGHDT and CDR2 YNNKEL (reference sequence). The CDR3 spans 16 residues. The trim removed 6 bases at V and 5 bases at J, leaving 12 bases unmatched. The CDR3: CASRHTGTSGNNEQFF. In DNA form, the CDR3 reads TGTGCCAGCAGGCATACCGGGACTAGTGGCAACAATGAGCAGTTCTTC.

The chain joins TRBV5-1 to TRBJ2-7; D is ambiguous. V was shortened by 2 bases and J by 3 bases, with 9 bases between the two germline ends. This CDR3 is built from 13 residues. Germline-derived CDR1 and CDR2 are SGHRS and YFSETQ. The CDR3 region is CASSFDLIYEQYF. The CDR3 DNA is TGCGCCAGCAGCTTCGACCTGATCTACGAGCAGTACTTC.

The chain joins TRBV13 to TRBJ2-7, with TRBD1 identical over 11 bases. The CDR3 totals 14 residues. Germline V gene data show CDR1 as PRHDT and CDR2 as FYEKMQ (reference sequence). Losses at the gene ends were 4 bases for V and 6 bases for J; bases not matched to a gene: 5. The CDR3 DNA reads as TGTGCCAGCAGCTCCCGGGACAGGGGGAGCGAGCAGTACTTC. Encoded protein: CASSSRDRGSEQYF. Filled out from reference TRBV13 and TRBJ2-7, the complete variable domain reads AAGVIQSPRHLIKEKRETATLKCYPIPRHDTVYWYQQGPGQDPQFLISFYEKMQSDKGSIPDRFSAQQFSDYHSELNMSSLELGDSALYFCASSSRDRGSEQYFGPGTRLTVT.

This clonotype was seen more than once but under ten times. The chain carries TRBV7-8 and TRBJ2-5; D gene uncertain. Germline CDR1 reads SGHVS; CDR2 reads FQNEAQ. V lost 0 bases, J lost 2 bases, and 7 bases lay in between. There are 14 residues in the CDR3. CDR3 in amino acids: CASSLAGRQETQYF. The CDR3 DNA sequence: TGTGCCAGCAGCTTAGCCGGCAGACAAGAGACCCAGTACTTC. The full variable domain, with the rest looked up from reference TRBV7-8 and TRBJ2-5, is GAGVSQSPRYKVAKRGQDVALRCDPISGHVSLFWYQQALGQGPEFLTYFQNEAQLDKSGLPSDRFFAERPEGSVSTLKIQRTQQEDSAVYLCASSLAGRQETQYFGPGTRLLVL.

V usage is TRBV4-3 and J usage is TRBJ2-7; D gene uncertain. Germline CDR1 and CDR2: LGHNA and YSLEER. V was shortened by 0 bases and J by 0 bases, with 12 bases between the two germline ends. The CDR3 totals 16 residues. The CDR3 region is CASSQDRATGSYEQYF. The DNA for the CDR3 is TGCGCCAGCAGCCAAGATCGGGCTACCGGCTCCTACGAGCAGTACTTC.

The gene calls are TRBV20-1 and TRBJ2-5; 8 nucleotides align to TRBD2. CDR3 length: 14 amino acids. V was clipped by 6 bases and J by 4 bases; unmatched bases: 10. Germline loops: CDR1 DFQATT, CDR2 SNEGSKA (reference sequence). The CDR3 is CSADRSGVGETQYF. CDR3 sequence (DNA): TGCAGTGCCGACCGTAGCGGGGTGGGAGAGACCCAGTACTTC.

This clonotype has just a few counts. The rearrangement joins TRBV20-1 to TRBJ2-7; no clear D gene. The CDR3 spans 13 residues. Germline CDR1 and CDR2: DFQATT and SNEGSKA (reference sequence). The V and J ends lost 0 bases and 3 bases respectively, with 9 bases between them. The DNA for the CDR3 is TGCAGTGCTAGAGATGCAATTGACTACGAGCAGTACTTC. It encodes CSARDAIDYEQYF.

Only a few counts were recorded for this clonotype. This chain connects TRBV29-1 to TRBJ2-5, with a weak D call TRBD1 (5 bases). The CDR3 totals 15 residues. V lost 4 bases and J lost 1, with 16 bases in between. In germline, CDR1 is SQVTM, CDR2 ANQGSEA. This chain's CDR3 is CSVVYGHRSQETQYF. CDR3 coding DNA: TGCAGCGTTGTGTACGGACACCGATCCCAAGAGACCCAGTACTTC.

The gene calls are TRBV7-2 and TRBJ2-5; a possible D gene is TRBD1 (6 bases). The V gene lost 8 bases and the J gene lost 2 bases, with 18 bases spanning the gap. The CDR3 is made up of 15 amino acids. From germline, CDR1 is SGHTA and CDR2 FQGNSA. The CDR3 here is CASGPGHGFQETQYF. The CDR3 DNA follows: TGTGCCAGCGGCCCGGGACATGGGTTTCAAGAGACCCAGTACTTC.

This clonotype was found a few times. The V and J genes are TRBV3-1 and TRBJ2-1, with TRBD2 matching over 9 bases. There are 16 residues in the CDR3. Losses at the gene ends were 3 bases for V and 7 bases for J; bases not matched to a gene: 10. Germline V gene data show CDR1 as LGHDT and CDR2 as YNNKEL (reference sequence). Here the CDR3 reads CASSHGLAGGQNEQFF. CDR3 DNA sequence: TGTGCCAGCAGCCATGGCTTGGCGGGGGGGCAAAATGAGCAGTTCTTC.

The rearrangement joins TRBV20-1 to TRBJ1-4, with a possible D match to TRBD1 (5 bases). The germline CDR1 and CDR2 sequences are DFQATT and SNEGSKA (reference sequence). Trimming removed 0 bases from V and 7 bases from J, with 15 bases in between. The CDR3 runs 15 residues. CDR3: CSARDRRGPGEKLFF. The DNA of the CDR3 is TGCAGTGCTAGAGATAGAAGGGGCCCGGGTGAAAAACTGTTTTTT.

This clonotype was found a few times. V gene TRBV29-1 combines with J gene TRBJ2-6; D unclear. The CDR3 has 12 amino acids. The germline V and J ends were trimmed by 6 bases and 4 bases, with 7 bases remaining between them. Per the germline V gene, CDR1 is SQVTM and CDR2 is ANQGSEA. The CDR3 here is CSVARGANVLTF. CDR3 DNA: TGCAGCGTCGCTCGGGGGGCCAACGTCCTGACTTTC.

The chain has TRBV20-1 and TRBJ2-3, with D unclear. This CDR3 is 12 amino acids long. V lost 4 bases, J lost 2 bases, and 7 bases lay in between. Germline lookup yields CDR1 DFQATT and CDR2 SNEGSKA (reference sequence). In DNA, the CDR3 is TGCAGTGCTAAAATTGCCACAGATACGCAGTATTTT. This encodes CSAKIATDTQYF.

The V gene is TRBV5-1, the J gene TRBJ2-2; D possibly corresponds to TRBD1 (6 bases). Trimming pared 4 bases from V and 6 bases from J, leaving 13 bases between. Germline V lookup: CDR1 SGHRS, CDR2 YFSETQ. This CDR3 has 14 residues. In DNA, the CDR3 is TGCGCCAGCAGCCTCCAAGGACAGTCCGGGGAGCTGTTTTTT. This gives the protein CASSLQGQSGELFF. Combining the CDR3 with reference TRBV5-1 and TRBJ2-2 gives the whole variable domain KAGVTQTPRYLIKTRGQQVTLSCSPISGHRSVSWYQQTPGQGLQFLFEYFSETQRNKGNFPGRFSGRQFSNSRSEMNVSTLELGDSALYLCASSLQGQSGELFFGEGSRLTVL.

This clonotype was counted a few times. J is TRBJ2-5 and V is TRBV12-3 or TRBV12-4; 12 nucleotides align to TRBD2. Germline trimming cut 6 bases from V and 11 bases from J; bases unmatched to any gene: 13. The CDR3 totals 15 residues. The CDR3 nucleotides read TGTGCCAGCAGCCCCGGGACTAGCGGGTTCAATGAGCAGTACTTC. It translates to CASSPGTSGFNEQYF.

J is TRBJ2-3 and V is TRBV30; 7 nucleotides align to TRBD2. With V trimmed by 0 bases and J by 1 base, 7 bases remained unmatched. Germline assignment: CDR1 GTSNPN and CDR2 SVGIG (reference sequence). The CDR3 is 16 amino acids. CDR3 sequence (DNA): TGTGCCTGGAGTGTACGACGGCTAGCGGGCACAGATACGCAGTATTTT. It specifies CAWSVRRLAGTDTQYF.

There are a few counts of this clonotype. This rearrangement joins TRBV21-1 to TRBJ2-7; the D segment call TRBD1 is taken from the table without a DNA check. TRBV21-1 is annotated as a pseudogene. The CDR3 contains 14 residues. The CDR3: CASSAAGQLDEQYF. DNA of the CDR3: TGTGCCAGCAGCGCCGCGGGACAGCTCGACGAGCAGTACTTC.